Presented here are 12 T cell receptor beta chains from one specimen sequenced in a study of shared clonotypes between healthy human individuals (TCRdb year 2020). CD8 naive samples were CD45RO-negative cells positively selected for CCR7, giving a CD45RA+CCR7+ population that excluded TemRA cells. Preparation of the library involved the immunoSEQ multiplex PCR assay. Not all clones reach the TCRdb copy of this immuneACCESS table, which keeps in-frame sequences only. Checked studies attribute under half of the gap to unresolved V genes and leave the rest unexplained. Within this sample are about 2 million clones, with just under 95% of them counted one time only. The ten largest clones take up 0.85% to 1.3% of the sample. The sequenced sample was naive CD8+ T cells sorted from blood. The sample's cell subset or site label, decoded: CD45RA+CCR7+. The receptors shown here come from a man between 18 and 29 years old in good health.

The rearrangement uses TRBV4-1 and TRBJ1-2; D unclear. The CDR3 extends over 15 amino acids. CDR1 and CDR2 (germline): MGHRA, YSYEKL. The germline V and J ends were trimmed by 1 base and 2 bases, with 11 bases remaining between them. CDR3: CASSQVYDGNYGYTF. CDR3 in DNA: TGCGCCAGCAGCCAAGTTTATGACGGAAACTATGGCTACACCTTC.

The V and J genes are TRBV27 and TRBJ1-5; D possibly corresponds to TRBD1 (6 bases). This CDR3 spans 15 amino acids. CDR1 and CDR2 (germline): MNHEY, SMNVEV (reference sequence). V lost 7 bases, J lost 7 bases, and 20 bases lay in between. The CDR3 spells CASNFFLGAEQPQHF. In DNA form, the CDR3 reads TGTGCCAGCAACTTTTTTTTGGGGGCTGAACAGCCCCAGCATTTT.

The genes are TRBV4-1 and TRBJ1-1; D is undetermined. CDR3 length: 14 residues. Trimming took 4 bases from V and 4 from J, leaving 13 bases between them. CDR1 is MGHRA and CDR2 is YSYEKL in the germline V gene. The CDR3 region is CASSLGVPSTEAFF. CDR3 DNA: TGCGCCAGCAGCCTCGGGGTTCCGAGCACTGAAGCTTTCTTT.

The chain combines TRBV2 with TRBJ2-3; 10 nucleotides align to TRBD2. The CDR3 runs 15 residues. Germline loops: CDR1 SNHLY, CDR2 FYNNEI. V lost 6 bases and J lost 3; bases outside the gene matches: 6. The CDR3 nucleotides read TGTGCCAGCAGGGAGCGGGGGGGCGGAACAGATACGCAGTATTTT. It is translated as CASRERGGGTDTQYF.

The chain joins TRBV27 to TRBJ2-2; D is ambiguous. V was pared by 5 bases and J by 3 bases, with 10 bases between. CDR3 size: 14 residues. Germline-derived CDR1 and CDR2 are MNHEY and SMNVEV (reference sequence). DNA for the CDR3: TGTGCCAGCAGTACTGGCCTGTACACCGGGGAGCTGTTTTTT. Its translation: CASSTGLYTGELFF.

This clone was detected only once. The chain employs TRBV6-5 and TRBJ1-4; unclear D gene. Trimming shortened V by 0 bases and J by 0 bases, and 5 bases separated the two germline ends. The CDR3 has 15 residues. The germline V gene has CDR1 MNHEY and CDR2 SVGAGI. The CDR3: CASSYSESTNEKLFF. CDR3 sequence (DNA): TGTGCCAGCAGTTACTCGGAGTCAACTAATGAAAAACTGTTTTTT.

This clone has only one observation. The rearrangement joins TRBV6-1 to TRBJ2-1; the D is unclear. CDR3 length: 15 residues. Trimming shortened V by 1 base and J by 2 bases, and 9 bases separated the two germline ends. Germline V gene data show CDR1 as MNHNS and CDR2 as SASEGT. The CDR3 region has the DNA TGTGCCAGCAGTGAAGGTTCCAGGCCCTACAATGAGCAGTTCTTC. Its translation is CASSEGSRPYNEQFF.

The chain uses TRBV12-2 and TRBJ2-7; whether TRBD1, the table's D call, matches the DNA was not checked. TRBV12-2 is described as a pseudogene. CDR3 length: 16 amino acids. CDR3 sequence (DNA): TGTGCAAGTCGCCCTCCATCCGGGACAGAGGGCGGCGAGCAGTACTTC. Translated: CASRPPSGTEGGEQYF.

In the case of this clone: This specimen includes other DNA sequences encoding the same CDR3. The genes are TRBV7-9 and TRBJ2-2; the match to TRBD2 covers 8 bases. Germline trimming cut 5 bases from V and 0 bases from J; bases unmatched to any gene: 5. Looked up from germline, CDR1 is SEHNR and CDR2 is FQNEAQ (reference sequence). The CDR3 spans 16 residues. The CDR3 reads CASSPTSGANTGELFF. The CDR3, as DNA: TGTGCCAGCAGCCCTACTAGCGGAGCGAACACCGGGGAGCTGTTTTTT. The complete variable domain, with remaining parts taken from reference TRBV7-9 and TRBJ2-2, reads DTGVSQNPRHKITKRGQNVTFRCDPISEHNRLYWYRQTLGQGPEFLTYFQNEAQLEKSRLLSDRFSAERPKGSFSTLEIQRTEQGDSAMYLCASSPTSGANTGELFFGEGSRLTVL.

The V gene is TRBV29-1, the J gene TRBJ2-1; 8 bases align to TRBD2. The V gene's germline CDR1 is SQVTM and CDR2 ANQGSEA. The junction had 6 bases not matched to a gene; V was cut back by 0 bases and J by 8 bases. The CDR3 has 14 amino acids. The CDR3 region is CSVEDGTSVDEQFF. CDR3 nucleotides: TGCAGCGTTGAAGACGGGACTAGTGTAGATGAGCAGTTCTTC.

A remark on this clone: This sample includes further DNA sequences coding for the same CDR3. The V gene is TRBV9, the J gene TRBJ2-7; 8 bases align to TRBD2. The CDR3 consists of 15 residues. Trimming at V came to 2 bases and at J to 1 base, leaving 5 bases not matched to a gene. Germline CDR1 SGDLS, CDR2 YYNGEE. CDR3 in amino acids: CASSVLAGVSYEQYF. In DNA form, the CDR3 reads TGTGCCAGCAGCGTTCTAGCGGGTGTATCCTACGAGCAGTACTTC.

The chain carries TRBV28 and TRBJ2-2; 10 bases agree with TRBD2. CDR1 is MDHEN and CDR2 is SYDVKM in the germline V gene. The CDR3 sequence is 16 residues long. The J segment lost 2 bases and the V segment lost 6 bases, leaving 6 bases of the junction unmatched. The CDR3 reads CASRGLAGENTGELFF. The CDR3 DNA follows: TGTGCCAGCAGGGGGCTAGCGGGGGAAAACACCGGGGAGCTGTTTTTT.